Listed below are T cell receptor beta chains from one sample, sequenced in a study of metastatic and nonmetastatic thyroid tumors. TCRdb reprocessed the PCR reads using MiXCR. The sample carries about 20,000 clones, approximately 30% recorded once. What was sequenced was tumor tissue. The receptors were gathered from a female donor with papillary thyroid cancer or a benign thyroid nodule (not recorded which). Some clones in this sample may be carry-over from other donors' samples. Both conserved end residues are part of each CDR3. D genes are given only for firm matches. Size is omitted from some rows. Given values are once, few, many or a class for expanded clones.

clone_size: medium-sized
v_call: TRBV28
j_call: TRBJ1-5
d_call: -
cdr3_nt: TGTGCCAGCGGCCGGGAAGGCCATCAGCCCCAGCATTTT
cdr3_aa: CASGREGHQPQHF

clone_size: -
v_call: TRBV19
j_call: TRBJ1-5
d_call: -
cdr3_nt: TGTTCCATGAAGGGGGGGTCCTATAGCAATCAGCCCCAGCATTTT
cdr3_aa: CSMKGGSYSNQPQHF

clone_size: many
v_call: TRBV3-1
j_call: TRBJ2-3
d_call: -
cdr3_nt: TGTGCCAGCAGCCGCACCTCCGGGGCTCAGGATACGCAGTATTTT
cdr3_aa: CASSRTSGAQDTQYF

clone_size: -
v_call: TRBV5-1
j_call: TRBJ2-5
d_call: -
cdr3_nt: TGCGCCAGCAGCTTGGATAAAGGGGGTAGGGCCCAGTACTTC
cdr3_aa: CASSLDKGGRAQYF

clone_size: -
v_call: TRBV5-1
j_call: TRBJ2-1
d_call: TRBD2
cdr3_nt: TGCGCCAGCAGAAGGAGCGGGAGCTCCTACAATGAGCAGTTCTTC
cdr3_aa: CASRRSGSSYNEQFF

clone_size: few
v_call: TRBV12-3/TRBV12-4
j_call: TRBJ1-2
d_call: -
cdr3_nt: TGTGCCAGCAGTTCGAACCGCAACTATGGCTACACCTTC
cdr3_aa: CASSSNRNYGYTF

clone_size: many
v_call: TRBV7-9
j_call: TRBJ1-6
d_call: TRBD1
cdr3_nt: TGTGCCAGCAGCTTGGGACAGACACCCCTCCACTTT
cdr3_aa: CASSLGQTPLHF

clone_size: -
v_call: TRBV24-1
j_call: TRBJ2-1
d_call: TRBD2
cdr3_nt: TGTGCCACAAATGAAAAACCGGGACTAGAGGATCCCAATGAGCAGTTCTTC
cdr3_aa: CATNEKPGLEDPNEQFF

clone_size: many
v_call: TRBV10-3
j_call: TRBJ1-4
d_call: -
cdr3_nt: TGTGCCATCAGTGAAAGACAGGCAACTAATGAAAAACTGTTTTTT
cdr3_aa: CAISERQATNEKLFF

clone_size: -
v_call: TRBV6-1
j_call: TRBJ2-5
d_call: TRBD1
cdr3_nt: TGTGCCAGCAGTGAACCGAGGGACAGGGCCTTCAAGTACTTC
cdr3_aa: CASSEPRDRAFKYF

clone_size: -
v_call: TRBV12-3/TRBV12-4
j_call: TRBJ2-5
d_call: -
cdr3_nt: TGTGCCAGTAGTCCCCCCAGGGTAGCTTACCAAGAGACAAAGTACTTC
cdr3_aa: CASSPPRVAYQETKYF

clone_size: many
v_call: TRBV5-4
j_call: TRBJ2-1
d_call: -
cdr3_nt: TGTGCCAGCAGCCCTAGTTCCTACAATGAGCAGTTCTTC
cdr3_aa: CASSPSSYNEQFF

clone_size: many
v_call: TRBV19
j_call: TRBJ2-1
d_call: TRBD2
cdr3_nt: TGTGCCAGTAGTCTCGCGGGAGGGCCGGGTGAGCAGTTCTTC
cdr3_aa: CASSLAGGPGEQFF

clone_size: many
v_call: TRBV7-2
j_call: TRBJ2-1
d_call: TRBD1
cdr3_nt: TGTGCCAGCAGTCCGGACAGGGTTTACAATGAGCAGTTCTTC
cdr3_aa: CASSPDRVYNEQFF

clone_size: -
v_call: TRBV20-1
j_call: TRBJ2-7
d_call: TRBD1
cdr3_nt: TGCAGTGTGACGGACAGGGTCCCCTACGAGCAGTACTTC
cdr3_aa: CSVTDRVPYEQYF

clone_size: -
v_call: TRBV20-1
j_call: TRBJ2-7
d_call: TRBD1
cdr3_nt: TGCAGTGCGGTACAGGGGGCGACCTACGAGCAGTACTTC
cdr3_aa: CSAVQGATYEQYF

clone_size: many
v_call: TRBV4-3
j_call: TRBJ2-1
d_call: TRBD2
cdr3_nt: TGCGCCAGCAGCCTCATCTGGACTAGCGGGAGCGATCAGTTCTTC
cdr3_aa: CASSLIWTSGSDQFF

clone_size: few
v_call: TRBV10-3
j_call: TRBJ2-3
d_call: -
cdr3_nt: TGTGCCATCAGTGGTGCTGGTTCCCCAGATACGCAGTATTTT
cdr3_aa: CAISGAGSPDTQYF

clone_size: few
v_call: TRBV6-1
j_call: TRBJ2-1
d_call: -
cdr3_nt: TGTGCCAGCAGTGAAGGCGGAAGCATAATCTATGAGCAGTTCTTC
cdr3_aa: CASSEGGSIIYEQFF

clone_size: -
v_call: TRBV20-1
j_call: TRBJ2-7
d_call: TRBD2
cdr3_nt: TGCAGTGCTCCGCCCGCTAGCGGGAGTTACTACGATCAGTACTTC
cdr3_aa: CSAPPASGSYYDQYF

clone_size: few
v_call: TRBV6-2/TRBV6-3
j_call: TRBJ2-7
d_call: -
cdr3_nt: TGTGCCAGCAGTCCACAGGGTCCCTCCTACGAGCAGTACTTC
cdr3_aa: CASSPQGPSYEQYF

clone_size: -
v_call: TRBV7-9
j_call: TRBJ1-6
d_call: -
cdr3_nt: TGTGCCAGCAGTTGGACAGCTAATTCACCCCTCCACTTT
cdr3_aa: CASSWTANSPLHF

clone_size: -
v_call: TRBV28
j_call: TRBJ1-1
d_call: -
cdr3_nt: TGTGCCAGCAGTTACAGGTGGGGGGCGGGAACTGAAGCTTTCTTT
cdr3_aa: CASSYRWGAGTEAFF

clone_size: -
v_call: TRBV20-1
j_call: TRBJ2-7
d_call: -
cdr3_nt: TGCAGTGCTTTCCGAGGGGGAAGGACCTACGAGCAGTACTTC
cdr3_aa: CSAFRGGRTYEQYF

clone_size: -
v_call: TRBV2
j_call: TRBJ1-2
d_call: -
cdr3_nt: TGTGCCAGCAGTGATTTGGGGGGATCCTATGGCTACACCTTC
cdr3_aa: CASSDLGGSYGYTF

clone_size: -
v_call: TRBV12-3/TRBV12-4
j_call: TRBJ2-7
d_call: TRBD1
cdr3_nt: TGTGCCAGCAGCTGGACAGGGGAGTACGAGCAGTACTTC
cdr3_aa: CASSWTGEYEQYF

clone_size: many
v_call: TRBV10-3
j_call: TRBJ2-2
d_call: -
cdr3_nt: TGTGCCATCAAAAACGCGGGGATGGACACCGGGGAGCTGTTTTTT
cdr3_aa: CAIKNAGMDTGELFF

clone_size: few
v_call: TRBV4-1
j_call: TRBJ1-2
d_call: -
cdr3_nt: TGCGCCAGCAGCCAAGTCGAAGGTGGCCCCTATGGCTACACCTTC
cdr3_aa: CASSQVEGGPYGYTF

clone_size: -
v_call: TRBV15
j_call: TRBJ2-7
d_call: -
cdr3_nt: TGTGCCACAGCAGATAGGGGGTACGAGCAGTACTTC
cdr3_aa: CATADRGYEQYF

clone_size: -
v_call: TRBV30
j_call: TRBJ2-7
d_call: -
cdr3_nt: TGTGCCTCCCAGGACAGCTACGAGCAGTACTTC
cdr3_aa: CASQDSYEQYF

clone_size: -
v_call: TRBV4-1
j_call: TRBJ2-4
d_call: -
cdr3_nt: TGCGCCAGCAGCCAAGAAAGGCTAGTCGGGCATGGGAGGGCCAAAAACATTCAGTACTTC
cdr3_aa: CASSQERLVGHGRAKNIQYF

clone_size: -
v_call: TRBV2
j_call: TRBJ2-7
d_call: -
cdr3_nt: TGTGCCAGCAGCGGAATGATCGGGAGACGCAACGAGCAGTACTTC
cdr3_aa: CASSGMIGRRNEQYF

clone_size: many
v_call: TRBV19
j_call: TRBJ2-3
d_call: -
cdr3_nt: TGTGCCAGTCGGCAGTCAGGAGATACGCAGTATTTT
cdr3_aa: CASRQSGDTQYF

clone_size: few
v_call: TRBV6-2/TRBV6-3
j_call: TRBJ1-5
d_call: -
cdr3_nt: TGTGCCAGCCGAGACCGATCCAATCAGCCCCAGCATTTT
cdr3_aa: CASRDRSNQPQHF

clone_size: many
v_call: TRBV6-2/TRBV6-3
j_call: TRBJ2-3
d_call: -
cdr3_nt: TGTGCCAGCACCCCTCTAGGACTCTCGGATACGCAGTATTTT
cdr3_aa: CASTPLGLSDTQYF

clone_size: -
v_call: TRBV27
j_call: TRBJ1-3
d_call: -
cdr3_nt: TGTGCCAGCAGTTTGAAGGGCTTCATCGGAAACACCATATATTTT
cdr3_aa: CASSLKGFIGNTIYF

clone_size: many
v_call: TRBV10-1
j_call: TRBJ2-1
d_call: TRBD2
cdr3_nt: TGCGCCAGCAGTGAAGGTTTGAGACTAGCTCGCAATGAGCAGTTCTTC
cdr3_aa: CASSEGLRLARNEQFF

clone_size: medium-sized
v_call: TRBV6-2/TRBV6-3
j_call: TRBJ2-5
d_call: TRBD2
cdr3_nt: TGTGCCAGCACTCGGACTAGGCAAGAGACCCAGTACTTC
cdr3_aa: CASTRTRQETQYF

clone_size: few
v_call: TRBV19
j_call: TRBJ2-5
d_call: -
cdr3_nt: TGTGCCAGTAGTATACTCTTTGGGACGGGGTTGGAGACCCAGTACTTC
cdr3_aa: CASSILFGTGLETQYF

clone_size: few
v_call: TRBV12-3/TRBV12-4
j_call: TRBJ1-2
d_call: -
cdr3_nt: TGTGCCAGCAGCACTGGACTCACCTCGGGGGGCTACACCTTC
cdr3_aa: CASSTGLTSGGYTF